The 5 T cell receptor beta chains below were found in one sample sequenced in a study of blood T cell repertoires in COVID-19. Data came from immunoSEQ multiplex PCR; TCRdb stores just in-frame clones and leaves some out. The data contain 30,000 to 45,000 clones, around nine tenths of them seen just once; the ten biggest clones take up roughly 19%. The source material was peripheral blood. These receptor sequences come from a man in his sixties or seventies with acute or convalescent COVID-19.

The chain couples TRBV7-2 to TRBJ1-5, with D possibly TRBD1 on 5 matching bases. The ends were cut back, 5 bases at V and 1 base at J, with 15 bases in the middle. Germline V gene data show CDR1 as SGHTA and CDR2 as FQGNSA. The CDR3 is 16 amino acids. The CDR3 nucleotides read TGTGCCAGCAGCCCACCCCCAGGGTTAAGCAATCAGCCCCAGCATTTT. Protein sequence: CASSPPPGLSNQPQHF.

The genes are TRBV15 and TRBJ2-5; 8 bases agree with TRBD1. After removal of 3 bases from V and 9 bases from J, the junction contained 15 bases not matched to a gene. Germline CDR1 is LNHNV and CDR2 is YYDKDF (reference sequence). The CDR3 totals 16 residues. The CDR3 spells CATSRGTGQASGAQYF. The CDR3 DNA follows: TGTGCCACCAGCAGGGGAACGGGACAGGCCTCCGGGGCCCAGTACTTC.

In DNA, the CDR3 is TGTGCCAGCAGCTCCATAAGGACTAGCGGGATTACGCAGTATTTT. Translated: CASSSIRTSGITQYF. The V call is TRBV7-2, the J call TRBJ2-3; 12 nucleotides match TRBD2. The CDR3 contains 15 residues. Unmatched junction bases numbered 7, after V lost 4 bases and J lost 8 bases. The germline CDR1 and CDR2 sequences are SGHTA and FQGNSA.

The chain recombines TRBV7-3 with TRBJ2-1; 10 nucleotides align to TRBD2. V was pared by 6 bases and J by 4 bases, with 3 bases of the junction left unmatched. CDR3 length equals 14 residues. The germline V gene encodes CDR1 SGHTA and CDR2 FQGTGA. CDR3 in DNA: TGTGCCAGCAGTGCGACTAGCGGGTACAATGAGCAGTTCTTC. This codes for CASSATSGYNEQFF.

This clone has a handful of counts. This chain connects TRBV29-1 to TRBJ2-7; D perhaps matches TRBD2 (6 bases). The V and J ends lost 6 bases and 6 bases respectively, with 12 bases between them. CDR1 is SQVTM, CDR2 ANQGSEA, per germline. The CDR3 is 11 residues long. The CDR3 DNA reads as TGCAGCGTGACGCGGGGAAGCGAGCAGTACTTC. Protein sequence: CSVTRGSEQYF.